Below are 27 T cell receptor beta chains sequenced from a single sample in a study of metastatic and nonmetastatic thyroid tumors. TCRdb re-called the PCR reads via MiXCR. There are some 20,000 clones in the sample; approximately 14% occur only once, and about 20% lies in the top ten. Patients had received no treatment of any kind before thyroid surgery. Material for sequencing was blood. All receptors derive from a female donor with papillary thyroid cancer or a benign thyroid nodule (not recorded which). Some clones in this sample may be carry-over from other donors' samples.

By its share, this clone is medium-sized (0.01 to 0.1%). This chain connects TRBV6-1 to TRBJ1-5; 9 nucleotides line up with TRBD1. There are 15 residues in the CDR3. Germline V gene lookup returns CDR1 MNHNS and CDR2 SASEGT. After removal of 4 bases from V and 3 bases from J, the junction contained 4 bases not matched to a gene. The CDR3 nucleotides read TGTGCCAGCAGTGGGGGACAGGGCCCCAATCAGCCCCAGCATTTT. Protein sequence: CASSGGQGPNQPQHF.

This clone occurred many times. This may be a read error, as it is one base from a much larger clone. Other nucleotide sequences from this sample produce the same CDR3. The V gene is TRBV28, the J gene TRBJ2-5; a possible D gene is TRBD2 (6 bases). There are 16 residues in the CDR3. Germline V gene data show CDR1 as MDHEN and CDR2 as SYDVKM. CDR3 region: CASSSRTEGPQETRYF. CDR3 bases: TGTGCCAGCAGTTCCAGGACGGAGGGACCCCAAGAGACCCGGTACTTC.

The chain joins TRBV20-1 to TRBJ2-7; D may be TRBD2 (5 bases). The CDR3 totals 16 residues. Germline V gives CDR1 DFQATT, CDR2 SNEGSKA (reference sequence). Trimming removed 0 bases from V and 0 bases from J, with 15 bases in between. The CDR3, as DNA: TGCAGTGCTAGAGATAGCTCGCGGGTCGCCTCCTACGAGCAGTACTTC. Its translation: CSARDSSRVASYEQYF.

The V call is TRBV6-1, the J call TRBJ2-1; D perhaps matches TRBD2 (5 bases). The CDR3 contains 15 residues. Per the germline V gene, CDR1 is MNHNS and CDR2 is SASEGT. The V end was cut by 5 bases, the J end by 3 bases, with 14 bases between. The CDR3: CASSRDYPYYNEQFF. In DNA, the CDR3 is TGTGCCAGCAGTCGAGACTACCCCTACTACAATGAGCAGTTCTTC.

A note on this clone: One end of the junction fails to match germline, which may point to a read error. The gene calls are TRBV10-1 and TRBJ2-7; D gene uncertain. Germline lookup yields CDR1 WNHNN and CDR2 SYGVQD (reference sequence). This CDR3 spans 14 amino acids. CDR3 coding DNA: TGCGCCAGCGGTGAGTCGAGGATAGCTGGTGAGCAGTACTTC. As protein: CASGESRIAGEQYF.

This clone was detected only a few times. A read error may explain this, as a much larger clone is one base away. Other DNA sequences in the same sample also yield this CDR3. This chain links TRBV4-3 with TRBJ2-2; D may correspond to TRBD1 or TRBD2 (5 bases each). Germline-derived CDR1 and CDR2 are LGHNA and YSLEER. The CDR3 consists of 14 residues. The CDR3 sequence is CASSQEWGTGELFF. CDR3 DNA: TGCGCCAGCAGCCAAGAATGGGGCACCGGGGAGCTGTTCTTT.

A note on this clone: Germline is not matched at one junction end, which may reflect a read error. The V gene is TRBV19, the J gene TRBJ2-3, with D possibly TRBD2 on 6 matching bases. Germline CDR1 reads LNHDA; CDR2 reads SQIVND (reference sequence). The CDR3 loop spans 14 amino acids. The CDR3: CAGSSLTSTDTQYF. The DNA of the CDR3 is TGTGCCGGTAGTAGCCTCACTAGCACAGATACTCAGTATTTT. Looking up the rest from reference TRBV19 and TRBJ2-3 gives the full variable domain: DGGITQSPKYLFRKEGQNVTLSCEQNLNHDAMYWYRQDPGQGLRLIYYSQIVNDFQKGDIAEGYSVSREKKESFPLTVTSAQKNPTAFYLCAGSSLTSTDTQYFGPGTRLTVL.

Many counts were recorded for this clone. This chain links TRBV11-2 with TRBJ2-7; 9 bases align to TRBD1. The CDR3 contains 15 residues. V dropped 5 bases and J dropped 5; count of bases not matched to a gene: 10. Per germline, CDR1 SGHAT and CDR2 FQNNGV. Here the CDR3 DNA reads TGTGCCAGCAGCAACGGGGACAGGGCAGGGCACGAGCAGTACTTC. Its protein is CASSNGDRAGHEQYF.

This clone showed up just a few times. The CDR3 DNA reads TGTGCCAGCAGTGTTGGGAACACCGGGGAGCTGTTTTTT. Protein sequence: CASSVGNTGELFF. The rearrangement links TRBV6-4 to TRBJ2-2; no definite D call. V lost 4 bases, J lost 1 base, and 4 bases lay in between. Per the germline V gene, CDR1 is MRHNA and CDR2 is SNTAGT. This CDR3 comprises 13 residues.

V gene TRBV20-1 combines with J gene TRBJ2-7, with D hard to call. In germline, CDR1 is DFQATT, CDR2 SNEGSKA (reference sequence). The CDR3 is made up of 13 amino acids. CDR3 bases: TGCAGCTCCTCCGGTGTACTCTCCTACGAGCAGTACTTC. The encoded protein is CSSSGVLSYEQYF.

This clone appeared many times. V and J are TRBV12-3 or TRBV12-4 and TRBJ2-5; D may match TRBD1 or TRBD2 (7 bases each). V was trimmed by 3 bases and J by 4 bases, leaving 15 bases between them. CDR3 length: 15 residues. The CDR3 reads CASSFRGGGGETQYF. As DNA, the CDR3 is TGTGCCAGCAGTTTTAGAGGGGGCGGGGGAGAGACCCAGTACTTC.

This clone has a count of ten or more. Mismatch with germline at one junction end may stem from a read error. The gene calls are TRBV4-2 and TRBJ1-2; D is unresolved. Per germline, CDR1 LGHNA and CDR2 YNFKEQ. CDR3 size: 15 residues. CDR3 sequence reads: CASTQGIERGFAYTF. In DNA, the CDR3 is TGTGCCAGCACCCAAGGGATTGAGAGAGGGTTCGCCTACACCTTC.

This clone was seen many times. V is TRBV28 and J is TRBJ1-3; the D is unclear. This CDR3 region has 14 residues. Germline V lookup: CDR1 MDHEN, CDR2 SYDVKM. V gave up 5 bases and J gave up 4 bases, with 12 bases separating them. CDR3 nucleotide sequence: TGTGCCAGCAGTCCCAGAATGGCCGGAAACACCATATATTTT. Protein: CASSPRMAGNTIYF.

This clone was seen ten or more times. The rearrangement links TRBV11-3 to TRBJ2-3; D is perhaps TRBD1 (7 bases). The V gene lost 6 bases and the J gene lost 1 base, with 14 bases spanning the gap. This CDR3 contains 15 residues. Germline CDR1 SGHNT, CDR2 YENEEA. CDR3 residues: CASSRTGLRTDTQYF. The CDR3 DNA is TGTGCCAGCAGTCGGACAGGACTACGCACAGATACGCAGTATTTT.

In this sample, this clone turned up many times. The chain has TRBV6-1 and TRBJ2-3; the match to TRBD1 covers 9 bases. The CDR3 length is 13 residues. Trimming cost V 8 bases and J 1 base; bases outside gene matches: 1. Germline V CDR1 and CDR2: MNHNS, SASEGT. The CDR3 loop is CASGDRGTDTQYF. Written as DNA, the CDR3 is TGTGCCAGCGGGGACAGGGGCACAGATACGCAGTATTTT.

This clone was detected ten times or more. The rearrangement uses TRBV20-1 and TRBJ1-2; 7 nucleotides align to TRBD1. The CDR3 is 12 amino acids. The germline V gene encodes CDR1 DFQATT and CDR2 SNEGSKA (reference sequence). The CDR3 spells CGGTAGNYGYTF. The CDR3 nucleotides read TGCGGGGGGACAGCCGGGAACTATGGCTACACCTTC.

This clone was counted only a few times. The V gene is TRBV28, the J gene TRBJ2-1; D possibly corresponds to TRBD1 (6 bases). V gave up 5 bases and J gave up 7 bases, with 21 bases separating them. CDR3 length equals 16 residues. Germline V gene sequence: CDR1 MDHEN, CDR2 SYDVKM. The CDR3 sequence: CASSHQGKGVLNEQFF. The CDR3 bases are TGTGCCAGCAGTCACCAGGGAAAGGGGGTATTGAATGAGCAGTTCTTC.

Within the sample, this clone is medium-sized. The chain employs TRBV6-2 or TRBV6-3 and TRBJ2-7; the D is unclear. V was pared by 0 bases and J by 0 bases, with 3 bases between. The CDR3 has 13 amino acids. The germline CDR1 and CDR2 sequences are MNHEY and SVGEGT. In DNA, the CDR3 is TGTGCCAGCAGTTACTCTAGCTCCTACGAGCAGTACTTC. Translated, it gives CASSYSSSYEQYF.

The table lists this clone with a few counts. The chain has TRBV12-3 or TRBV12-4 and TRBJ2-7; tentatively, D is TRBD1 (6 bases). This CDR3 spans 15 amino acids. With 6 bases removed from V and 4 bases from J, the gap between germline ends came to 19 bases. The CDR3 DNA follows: TGTGCCAGCAGCCTTACCTCCTGGACAGTTTACGAGCAGTACTTC. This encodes CASSLTSWTVYEQYF.

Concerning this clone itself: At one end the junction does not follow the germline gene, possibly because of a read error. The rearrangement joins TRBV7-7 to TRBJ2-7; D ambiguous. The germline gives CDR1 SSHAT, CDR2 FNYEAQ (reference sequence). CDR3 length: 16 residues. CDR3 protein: CASSAGFASRSYEQYF. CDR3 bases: TGTGCTAGCAGCGCAGGTTTTGCTTCCCGATCCTACGAGCAGTACTTC.

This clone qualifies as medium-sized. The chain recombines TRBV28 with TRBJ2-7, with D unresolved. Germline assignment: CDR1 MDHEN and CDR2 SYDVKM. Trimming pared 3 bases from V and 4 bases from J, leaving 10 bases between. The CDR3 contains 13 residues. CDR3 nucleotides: TGTGCCAGCAGTTTGTTCGGTTTGTACGAGCAGTACTTC. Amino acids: CASSLFGLYEQYF.

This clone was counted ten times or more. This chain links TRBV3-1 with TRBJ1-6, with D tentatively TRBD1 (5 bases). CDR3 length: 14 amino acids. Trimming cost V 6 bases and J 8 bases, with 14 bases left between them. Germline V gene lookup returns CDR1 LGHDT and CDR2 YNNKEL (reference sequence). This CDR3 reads CASRFAGHDSPLHF. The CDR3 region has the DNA TGTGCCAGCAGATTTGCAGGACACGATTCACCCCTCCACTTT.

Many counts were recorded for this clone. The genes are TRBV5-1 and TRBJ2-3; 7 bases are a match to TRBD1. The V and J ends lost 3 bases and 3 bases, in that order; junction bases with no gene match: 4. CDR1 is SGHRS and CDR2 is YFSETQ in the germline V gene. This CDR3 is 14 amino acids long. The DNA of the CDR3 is TGCGCCAGCAGCTCCGGGACAGCGACAGATACGCAGTATTTT. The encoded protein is CASSSGTATDTQYF.

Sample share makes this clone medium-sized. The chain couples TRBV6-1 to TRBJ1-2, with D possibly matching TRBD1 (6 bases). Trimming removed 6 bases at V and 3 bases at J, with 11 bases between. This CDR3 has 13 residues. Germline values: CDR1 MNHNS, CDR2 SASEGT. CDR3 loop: CASSSDRYYGYTF. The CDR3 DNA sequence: TGTGCCAGCAGCTCGGACAGATACTATGGCTACACCTTC.

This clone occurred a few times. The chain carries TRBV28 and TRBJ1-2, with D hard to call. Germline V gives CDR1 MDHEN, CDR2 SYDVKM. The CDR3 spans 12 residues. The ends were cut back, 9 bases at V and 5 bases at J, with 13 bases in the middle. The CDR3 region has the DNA TGTGCCAGTCTAATTACGGGATATGGCTACACCTTC. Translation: CASLITGYGYTF.

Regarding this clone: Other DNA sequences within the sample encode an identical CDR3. This CDR3 is CASSHAKTGGIYEQYF. The CDR3 DNA sequence: TGTGCCAGCAGCCACGCTAAAACAGGGGGTATCTACGAGCAGTACTTC. The chain is built from TRBV3-1 and TRBJ2-7; 8 bases fit TRBD1. After removal of 3 bases from V and 3 bases from J, the junction contained 10 bases not matched to a gene. From germline, CDR1 is LGHDT and CDR2 YNNKEL (reference sequence). The CDR3 covers 16 residues.

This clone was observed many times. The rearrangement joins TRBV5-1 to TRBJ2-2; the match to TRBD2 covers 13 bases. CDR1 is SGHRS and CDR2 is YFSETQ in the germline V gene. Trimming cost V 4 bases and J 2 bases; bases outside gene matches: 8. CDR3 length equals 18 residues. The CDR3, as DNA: TGCGCCAGCAGCCTGGGACTAGCGGGGTTGATAAACACCGGGGAGCTGTTTTTT. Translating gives CASSLGLAGLINTGELFF. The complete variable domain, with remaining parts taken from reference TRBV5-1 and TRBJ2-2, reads KAGVTQTPRYLIKTRGQQVTLSCSPISGHRSVSWYQQTPGQGLQFLFEYFSETQRNKGNFPGRFSGRQFSNSRSEMNVSTLELGDSALYLCASSLGLAGLINTGELFFGEGSRLTVL.